This T cell receptor (beta chain) comes out of a study of T-cell memory formation after mild COVID-19. From the 5' RACE reads, TCRdb called clonotypes with MiXCR, one entry per CDR3 protein. The sample yields around 420,000 distinct CDR3 sequences, roughly a quarter seen once. Trimming removed 4 bases from V and 6 bases from J, with 15 bases in between. CDR1 and CDR2 (germline): SGHDT, YYEEEE. This CDR3 is built from 14 residues. The chain recombines TRBV5-6 with TRBJ2-3; maybe TRBD2 (7 bases). The sequenced sample consisted of PBMCs or a T cell subset sorted from them (not recorded which). This receptor was obtained from an adult woman who had mild COVID-19 (a few samples of this study predate the infection). Cell type and time point are not known. As DNA, the CDR3 is TGTGCCAGCAGCCTCCCGGGGGGCCAGGATACGCAGTATTTT. Amino acid sequence: CASSLPGGQDTQYF.